This T cell receptor (beta chain) originates from a study of Graves' ophthalmopathy and Graves' hyperthyroidism. Amplification targeted the TCR beta CDR3 regions, with RNA transcripts as the source material. HTBI primers were employed in first-round RT-PCR, then a second-round multiplex PCR followed. TCRdb re-analysed the multiplex PCR reads in MiXCR, keeping a single row per CDR3 protein. The sample lists 680,000 or so distinct CDR3 sequences, about a fifth seen once, with around 6.9% in the top ten. This CDR3 has 15 amino acids. Per germline, CDR1 ENHRY and CDR2 SYGVKD. The V end lost 3 bases, the J end lost 0 bases, and 12 bases lay between the germline ends. At least ten counts were recorded for this clonotype.

The source of this sequence is a woman aged 18-29 years with stable Graves' hyperthyroidism. Some clones in this sample may be carry-over from other donors' samples. The sample was peripheral blood. The V gene is TRBV10-3, the J gene TRBJ2-7; a possible D gene is TRBD1 (5 bases). The CDR3 sequence is CAISDTDRISYEQYF. The DNA for the CDR3 is TGTGCCATCAGTGATACCGACAGAATCTCCTACGAGCAGTACTTC.